What follows are 4 T cell receptor beta chains derived from one specimen sequenced in a study of beta chain features in type 1 diabetes. The study, taken as a whole, reports: TCRB CDR3s from Type 1 diabetes patients were moderately but significantly shorter in all four CD4+ subsets.

Antigens for these TCRs are unknown. All of the isolated RNA was reverse transcribed, so expressed TCRB transcripts were sequenced. TCRdb's table, derived via immunoSEQ multiplex PCR, lists solely in-frame clones and lacks some. The sample holds about 700,000 clones, roughly an eighth seen once. The specimen sequenced was naive CD4+ T cells from blood. Receptors were obtained from a man aged 18 to 30 with type 1 diabetes.

The gene calls are TRBV10-3 and TRBJ2-3, with 10 bases identical to TRBD1. V was pared by 6 bases and J by 3 bases, with 12 bases of the junction left unmatched. The CDR3 length is 17 residues. Germline assignment: CDR1 ENHRY and CDR2 SYGVKD. The DNA for the CDR3 is TGTGCCATCAGATACTCACCTCCGGGACAGGGGACAGATACGCAGTATTTT. It specifies CAIRYSPPGQGTDTQYF.

Points on this clone: The sample carries other DNA sequences with the same CDR3. The chain employs TRBV29-1 and TRBJ1-1, with 7 bases that match TRBD1. The V gene end was trimmed by 6 bases and the J gene end by 1 base; junction bases not matched to a gene: 2. The CDR3 sequence is 12 residues long. CDR1 and CDR2 (germline): SQVTM, ANQGSEA. The CDR3 DNA reads TGCAGCGTGCGACAGGGGAACACTGAAGCTTTCTTT. Translating gives CSVRQGNTEAFF.

This clone turned up a few times. CDR3 nucleotides: TGTGCCAGCAGCTTGGGACACCTTTTCACCGGGGAGCTGTTTTTT. This encodes CASSLGHLFTGELFF. The genes are TRBV5-6 and TRBJ2-2; D is uncertain. Germline V gene sequence: CDR1 SGHDT, CDR2 YYEEEE. The length of the CDR3 is 15 residues. V shed 0 bases and J shed 4 bases, with 10 bases lying between them.

Written as DNA, the CDR3 is TGTGCCTGGAGTATCGGTGGGGGGAGCACTGAAGCTTTCTTT. Translating gives CAWSIGGGSTEAFF. This chain links TRBV30 with TRBJ1-1; tentative D call: TRBD1 (5 bases). This CDR3 region has 14 residues. Germline assignment: CDR1 GTSNPN and CDR2 SVGIG (reference sequence). Trimming stripped 2 bases from V and 4 bases from J, with 14 bases between.